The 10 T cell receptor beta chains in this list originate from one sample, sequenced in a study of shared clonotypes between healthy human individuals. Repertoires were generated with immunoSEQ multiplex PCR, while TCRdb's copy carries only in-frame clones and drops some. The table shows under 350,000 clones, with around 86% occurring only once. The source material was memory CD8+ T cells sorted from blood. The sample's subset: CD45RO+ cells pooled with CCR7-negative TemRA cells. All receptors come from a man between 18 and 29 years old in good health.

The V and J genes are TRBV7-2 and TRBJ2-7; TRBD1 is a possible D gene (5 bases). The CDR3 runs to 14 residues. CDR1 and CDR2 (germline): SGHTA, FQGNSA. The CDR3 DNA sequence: TGTGCGACCCAACCAGCGACGGCAGGGTACGAGCAGTACTTC. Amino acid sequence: CATQPATAGYEQYF.

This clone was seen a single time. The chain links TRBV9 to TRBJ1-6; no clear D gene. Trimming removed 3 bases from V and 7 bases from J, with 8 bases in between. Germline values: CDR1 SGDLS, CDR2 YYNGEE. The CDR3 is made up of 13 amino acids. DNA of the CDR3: TGTGCCAGCAGCGACGGCGACAATTCACCCCTCCACTTT. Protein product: CASSDGDNSPLHF.

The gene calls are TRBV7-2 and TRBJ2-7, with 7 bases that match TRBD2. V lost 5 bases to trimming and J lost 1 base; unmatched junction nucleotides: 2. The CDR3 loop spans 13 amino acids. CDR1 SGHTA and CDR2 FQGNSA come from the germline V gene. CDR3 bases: TGTGCCAGCAGCGGGCGGGGGTCCTACGAGCAGTACTTC. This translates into CASSGRGSYEQYF.

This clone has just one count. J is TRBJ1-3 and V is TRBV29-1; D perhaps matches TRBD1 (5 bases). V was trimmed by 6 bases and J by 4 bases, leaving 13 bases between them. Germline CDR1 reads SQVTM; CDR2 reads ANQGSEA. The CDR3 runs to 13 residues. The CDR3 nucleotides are TGCAGCGTAGGGGTGCGGTGGGGAAACACCATATATTTT. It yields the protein CSVGVRWGNTIYF.

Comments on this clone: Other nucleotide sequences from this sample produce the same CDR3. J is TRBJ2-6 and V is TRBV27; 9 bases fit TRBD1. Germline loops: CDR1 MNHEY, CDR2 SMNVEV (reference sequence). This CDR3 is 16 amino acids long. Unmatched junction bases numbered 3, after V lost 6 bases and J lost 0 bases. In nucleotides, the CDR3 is TGTGCCAGCAGCCTGACAGGGGGCTCTGGGGCCAACGTCCTGACTTTC. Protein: CASSLTGGSGANVLTF.

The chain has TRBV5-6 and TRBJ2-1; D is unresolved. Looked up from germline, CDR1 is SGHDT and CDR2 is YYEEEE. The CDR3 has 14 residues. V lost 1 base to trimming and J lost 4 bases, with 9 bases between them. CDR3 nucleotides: TGTGCCAGCAGCTTGAGGCCGATTTACAATGAGCAGTTCTTC. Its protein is CASSLRPIYNEQFF.

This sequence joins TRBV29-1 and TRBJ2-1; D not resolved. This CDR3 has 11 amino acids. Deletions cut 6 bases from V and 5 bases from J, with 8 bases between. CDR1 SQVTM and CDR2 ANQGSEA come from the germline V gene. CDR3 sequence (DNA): TGCAGCGTGGACGCCAACAATGAGCAGTTCTTC. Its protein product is CSVDANNEQFF.

Written as DNA, the CDR3 is TGCAGCGTTACCACAGGGGCTAACTATGGCTACACCTTC. It yields the protein CSVTTGANYGYTF. This rearrangement joins TRBV29-1 to TRBJ1-2; 7 bases align to TRBD1. V shed 5 bases, J shed 0 bases, and the junction held 3 bases outside the gene matches. This CDR3 spans 13 amino acids. Germline CDR1 SQVTM, CDR2 ANQGSEA. Together with reference TRBV29-1 and TRBJ1-2, the CDR3 gives the full variable domain: SAVISQKPSRDICQRGTSLTIQCQVDSQVTMMFWYRQQPGQSLTLIATANQGSEATYESGFVIDKFPISRPNLTFSTLTVSNMSPEDSSIYLCSVTTGANYGYTFGSGTRLTVV.

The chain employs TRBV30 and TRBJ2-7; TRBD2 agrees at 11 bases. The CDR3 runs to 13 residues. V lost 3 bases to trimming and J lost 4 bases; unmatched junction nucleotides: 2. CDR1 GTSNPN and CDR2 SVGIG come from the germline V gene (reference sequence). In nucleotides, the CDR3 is TGTGCCTGGAGCCTAGCGGGAGGATACGAGCAGTACTTC. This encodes CAWSLAGGYEQYF.

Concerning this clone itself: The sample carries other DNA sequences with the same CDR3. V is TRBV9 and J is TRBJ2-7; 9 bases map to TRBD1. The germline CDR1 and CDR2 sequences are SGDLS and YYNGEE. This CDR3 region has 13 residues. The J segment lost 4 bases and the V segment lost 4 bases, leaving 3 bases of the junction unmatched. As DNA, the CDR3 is TGTGCCAGCAGCCCTGGACAGGGGTACGAGCAGTACTTC. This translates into CASSPGQGYEQYF.